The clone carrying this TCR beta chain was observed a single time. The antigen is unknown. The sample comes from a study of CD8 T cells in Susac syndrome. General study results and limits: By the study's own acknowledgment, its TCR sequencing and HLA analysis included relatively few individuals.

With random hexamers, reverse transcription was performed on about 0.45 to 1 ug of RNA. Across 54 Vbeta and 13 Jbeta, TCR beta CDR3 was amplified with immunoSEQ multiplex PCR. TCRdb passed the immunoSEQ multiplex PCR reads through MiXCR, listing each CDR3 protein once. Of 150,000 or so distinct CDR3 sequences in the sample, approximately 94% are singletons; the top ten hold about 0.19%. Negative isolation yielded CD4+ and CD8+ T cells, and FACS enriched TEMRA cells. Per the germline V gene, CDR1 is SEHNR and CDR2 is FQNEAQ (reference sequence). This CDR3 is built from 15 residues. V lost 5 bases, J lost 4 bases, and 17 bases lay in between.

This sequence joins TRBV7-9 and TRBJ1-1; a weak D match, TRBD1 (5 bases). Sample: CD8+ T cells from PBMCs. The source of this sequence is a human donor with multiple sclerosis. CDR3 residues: CASSLEDFGATEAFF. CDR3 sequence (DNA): TGTGCCAGCAGCCTAGAGGACTTCGGGGCCACTGAAGCTTTCTTT.